Listed below are T cell receptor beta chains from one sample, sequenced in a study of beta chain features in type 1 diabetes. Using immunoSEQ multiplex PCR, the repertoire was profiled, and TCRdb retains in-frame clones only, with some absent. The table shows 600,000 to 700,000 clones, with 12% occurring only once. The sequencing input was naive CD4+ T cells from blood. All receptors come from a man aged 25-40 years with type 1 diabetes. Each CDR3 is given with its conserved first and last residue. The D gene is left open where the match is weak.

v_gene: TRBV10-3; j_gene: TRBJ1-1; d_gene: NA; CDR3aa: CAISESTGLGTEAFF
v_gene: TRBV2; j_gene: TRBJ2-7; d_gene: NA; CDR3aa: CASSVQPYEQYF
v_gene: TRBV2; j_gene: TRBJ1-6; d_gene: NA; CDR3aa: CASKANRDFISPLHF
v_gene: TRBV11-2; j_gene: TRBJ2-7; d_gene: NA; CDR3aa: CASSFALGYEQYF
v_gene: TRBV9; j_gene: TRBJ2-3; d_gene: NA; CDR3aa: CASSVEELAQGTQYF
v_gene: TRBV9; j_gene: TRBJ2-3; d_gene: TRBD2; CDR3aa: CASTGGGFTDTQYF
v_gene: TRBV19; j_gene: TRBJ2-3; d_gene: NA; CDR3aa: CASSFGPDTQYF
v_gene: TRBV6-1; j_gene: TRBJ2-5; d_gene: NA; CDR3aa: CASSKAQETQYF
v_gene: TRBV27; j_gene: TRBJ2-5; d_gene: TRBD2; CDR3aa: CASRSGGAGETQYF
v_gene: TRBV6-5; j_gene: TRBJ1-3; d_gene: NA; CDR3aa: CASSYSKHFSGNTIYF
v_gene: TRBV28; j_gene: TRBJ1-2; d_gene: TRBD1; CDR3aa: CASSSPTGGLSGYTF
v_gene: TRBV14; j_gene: TRBJ2-7; d_gene: NA; CDR3aa: CASSQVSGLSEQYF
v_gene: TRBV5-1; j_gene: TRBJ2-3; d_gene: TRBD1; CDR3aa: CASSEQGTDTQYF
v_gene: TRBV4-1; j_gene: TRBJ2-1; d_gene: TRBD1; CDR3aa: CASSQERTGGSEQFF
v_gene: TRBV5-4; j_gene: TRBJ2-1; d_gene: NA; CDR3aa: CASSLKQGSNEQFF
v_gene: TRBV2; j_gene: TRBJ1-5; d_gene: TRBD1; CDR3aa: CASSVQGAYQPQHF
v_gene: TRBV25-1; j_gene: TRBJ1-4; d_gene: NA; CDR3aa: CASSQVTNEKLFF
v_gene: TRBV7-2; j_gene: TRBJ2-5; d_gene: TRBD2; CDR3aa: CASSLGLAGGQETQYF
v_gene: TRBV28; j_gene: TRBJ2-7; d_gene: NA; CDR3aa: CASSFVQSYEQYF
v_gene: TRBV11-2; j_gene: TRBJ1-2; d_gene: TRBD1; CDR3aa: CASSLVGGTDHGYTF
v_gene: TRBV9; j_gene: TRBJ2-2; d_gene: NA; CDR3aa: CASSVGPQNTGELFF
v_gene: TRBV5-4; j_gene: TRBJ2-3; d_gene: TRBD1; CDR3aa: CASSLDRGRDTQYF
v_gene: TRBV2; j_gene: TRBJ2-5; d_gene: NA; CDR3aa: CASSTNQETQYF
v_gene: TRBV7-2; j_gene: TRBJ1-5; d_gene: NA; CDR3aa: CASSTGIKEPQHF
v_gene: TRBV5-1; j_gene: TRBJ2-2; d_gene: TRBD1; CDR3aa: CASSGGQVNTGELFF
v_gene: TRBV7-8; j_gene: TRBJ1-2; d_gene: NA; CDR3aa: CASSTPGQIYGYTF
v_gene: TRBV6-6; j_gene: TRBJ2-2; d_gene: NA; CDR3aa: CASRTLATGELFF
v_gene: TRBV5-1; j_gene: TRBJ2-3; d_gene: TRBD1; CDR3aa: CASRTTGQSTDTQYF
v_gene: TRBV7-2; j_gene: TRBJ1-3; d_gene: NA; CDR3aa: CASSQGAGYGNTIYF
v_gene: TRBV4-3; j_gene: TRBJ1-5; d_gene: NA; CDR3aa: CASSSRVQGNQPQHF
v_gene: TRBV5-1; j_gene: TRBJ2-3; d_gene: NA; CDR3aa: CASSLSVESTDTQYF
v_gene: TRBV5-4; j_gene: TRBJ2-1; d_gene: NA; CDR3aa: CASSLEGRNEQFF
v_gene: TRBV30; j_gene: TRBJ2-7; d_gene: NA; CDR3aa: CAWKFGLHYEQYF
v_gene: TRBV9; j_gene: TRBJ1-2; d_gene: NA; CDR3aa: CASSPDRLGSYGYTF
v_gene: TRBV19; j_gene: TRBJ1-6; d_gene: TRBD1; CDR3aa: CASRDRAHSPLHF
v_gene: TRBV4-1; j_gene: TRBJ1-4; d_gene: TRBD1; CDR3aa: CASSRGQGPTNEKLFF
v_gene: TRBV7-6; j_gene: TRBJ1-2; d_gene: NA; CDR3aa: CASSEAAIAGAGYTF
v_gene: TRBV28; j_gene: TRBJ1-6; d_gene: TRBD1; CDR3aa: CASLRTGETSPLHF
v_gene: TRBV13; j_gene: TRBJ1-6; d_gene: NA; CDR3aa: CASSLQGLGSPLHF
v_gene: TRBV28; j_gene: TRBJ1-2; d_gene: NA; CDR3aa: CASISGQSNYGYTF
v_gene: TRBV18; j_gene: TRBJ2-7; d_gene: TRBD1; CDR3aa: CASSPRAAGTGGDEQYF
v_gene: TRBV7-6; j_gene: TRBJ1-3; d_gene: NA; CDR3aa: CASSPTGNSGNTIYF
v_gene: TRBV28; j_gene: TRBJ2-7; d_gene: NA; CDR3aa: CASGGVLVEQYF
v_gene: TRBV29-1; j_gene: TRBJ2-1; d_gene: NA; CDR3aa: CSVQRQDEQFF
v_gene: TRBV6-6; j_gene: TRBJ1-5; d_gene: NA; CDR3aa: CASSHEPQHF